Listed below are T cell receptor beta chains from one sample, sequenced in a study of blood T cell repertoires in COVID-19. This table comes from immunoSEQ multiplex PCR, and its TCRdb copy is limited to in-frame clones, with some not included. The sample includes some 58,000 clones, over 90% of them seen just once. The sequencing sample was made of peripheral blood. These receptors were taken from a man aged 50-59 years with active COVID-19. Both conserved end residues are part of each CDR3. The D gene is left open where the match is weak. Expanded clones get a size class; other rows say once, few or many, or leave the size out.

CASSINNMNTEAFF	TGTGCCAGTAGTATTAACAACATGAACACTGAAGCTTTCTTT	-	TRBV19	TRBJ1-1	once
CASSPLAAGGSNEQFF	TGCGCCAGCAGCCCATTGGCAGCTGGAGGGAGCAATGAGCAGTTCTTC	-	TRBV5-1	TRBJ2-1	-
CASSPQIRQESFYTF	TGTGCCAGCTCACCACAAATACGGCAGGAATCTTTCTACACCTTC	-	TRBV18	TRBJ1-2	-
CASSRDTNQPQHF	TGTGCCAGCAGCCGGGACACGAATCAGCCCCAGCATTTT	-	TRBV7-9	TRBJ1-5	-
CASSLGRGIGEKLFF	TGTGCCAGCAGCTTGGGCCGGGGGATAGGTGAAAAACTGTTTTTT	-	TRBV5-6	TRBJ1-4	-
CAGNREGRGEQFF	TGTGCCGGAAACCGGGAGGGCCGGGGTGAGCAGTTCTTC	TRBD2	TRBV2	TRBJ2-1	-
CASSYQSRDPGGEQFF	TGTGCCAGCAGTTACCAAAGCCGGGACCCGGGGGGTGAGCAGTTCTTC	TRBD2	TRBV6-2/TRBV6-3	TRBJ2-1	-
CASSYSDGVYEQYF	TGTGCCAGCAGTTACTCGGACGGGGTCTACGAGCAGTACTTC	-	TRBV6-6	TRBJ2-7	-
CASSYRDRSSYEQYF	TGTGCCAGCAGCTACCGGGACAGGAGCTCCTACGAGCAGTACTTC	TRBD1	TRBV5-4	TRBJ2-7	-
CASRDRGETQYF	TGTGCCAGCAGGGACAGGGGAGAGACCCAGTACTTC	TRBD1	TRBV2	TRBJ2-5	-
CAISVSGGASETQYF	TGTGCCATCAGTGTAAGCGGGGGGGCCTCTGAGACCCAGTACTTC	TRBD2	TRBV10-3	TRBJ2-5	-
CASGLVLPDRGNSNQPQHF	TGTGCTAGTGGTTTGGTACTCCCGGACAGGGGAAACTCTAATCAGCCCCAGCATTTT	TRBD1	TRBV12-5	TRBJ1-5	-
CASSGSPGHSNTGELFF	TGTGCCAGCAGCGGAAGTCCGGGACATAGTAACACCGGGGAGCTGTTTTTT	-	TRBV7-8	TRBJ2-2	-
CASSLDGTAGSHEQFF	TGTGCCAGCAGCTTAGATGGAACCGCCGGTAGCCATGAGCAGTTCTTC	-	TRBV7-3	TRBJ2-1	-
CASSLTVAGNTIYF	TGTGCCAGCAGTTTGACAGTGGCTGGAAACACCATATATTTT	-	TRBV28	TRBJ1-3	once
CASSETGVGEKLFF	TGTGCCAGCAGCGAAACAGGGGTTGGCGAAAAACTGTTTTTT	TRBD1	TRBV7-2	TRBJ1-4	few
CSASRGGADTQYF	TGCAGTGCTAGTCGGGGGGGGGCAGATACGCAGTATTTT	TRBD2	TRBV20-1	TRBJ2-3	-
CATSDPTLGGHNEQFF	TGTGCCACCAGTGACCCCACCTTAGGAGGGCACAATGAGCAGTTCTTC	-	TRBV24-1	TRBJ2-1	once
CASSVVGAFTDTQYF	TGTGCCAGCAGCGTAGTGGGGGCGTTTACAGATACGCAGTATTTT	-	TRBV9	TRBJ2-3	-
CASSPRGSGREETQYF	TGTGCCAGCAGTCCCCGGGGGAGCGGGAGGGAAGAGACCCAGTACTTC	TRBD2	TRBV3-1/TRBV3-2	TRBJ2-5	-
CASSRQGGRLLDTQYF	TGTGCCAGCAGCCGCCAGGGGGGCCGGCTGTTGGATACGCAGTATTTT	-	TRBV5-4	TRBJ2-3	-
CASSPGTGLQETQYF	TGTGCCAGCAGCCCCGGGACAGGATTACAAGAGACCCAGTACTTC	TRBD1	TRBV7-8	TRBJ2-5	-
CASSLGSGGYTDTQYF	TGTGCCAGCAGCTTGGGGAGCGGGGGGTACACAGATACGCAGTATTTT	TRBD2	TRBV5-5	TRBJ2-3	-
CASATQGINQPQHF	TGTGCCAGCGCAACACAGGGAATCAATCAGCCCCAGCATTTT	-	TRBV7-2	TRBJ1-5	-
CASRRSGFANEKLFF	TGCGCCAGCAGGAGGTCAGGGTTCGCTAATGAAAAACTGTTTTTT	-	TRBV5-1	TRBJ1-4	-
CASSLGGANTDTQYF	TGCGCCAGCAGCTTGGGTGGGGCTAACACAGATACGCAGTATTTT	-	TRBV5-1	TRBJ2-3	-
CASSQAGTGGYNEQFF	TGTGCCAGCAGCCAAGCTGGGACAGGGGGTTACAATGAGCAGTTCTTC	TRBD1	TRBV4-2	TRBJ2-1	-
CASSITVPQPQHF	TGTGCCAGTAGTATAACGGTCCCCCAGCCCCAGCATTTT	-	TRBV19	TRBJ1-5	-
CASSSRGGIPSGANVLTF	TGTGCCAGCAGCTCTAGGGGGGGAATCCCCTCTGGGGCCAACGTCCTGACTTTC	-	TRBV11-3	TRBJ2-6	-
CASSQGSSGGGYEQFF	TGTGCCAGCAGCCAGGGGTCTAGCGGGGGGGGCTATGAGCAGTTCTTC	TRBD2	TRBV3-1/TRBV3-2	TRBJ2-1	once
CAGSPESGQLSGNTIYF	TGTGCCGGCAGCCCGGAATCAGGACAACTCTCTGGAAACACCATATATTTT	-	TRBV7-6	TRBJ1-3	-
CASSQERGTQETQYF	TGTGCCAGCAGCCAAGAACGCGGGACCCAAGAGACCCAGTACTTC	-	TRBV14	TRBJ2-5	-
CASSVGQGLDTEAFF	TGTGCCAGCAGCGTAGGACAGGGGTTGGACACTGAAGCTTTCTTT	TRBD1	TRBV9	TRBJ1-1	once
CASSELRSYEQYF	TGTGCCAGCAGTGAACTCAGGTCCTACGAGCAGTACTTC	-	TRBV2	TRBJ2-7	-
CASSQAGQGPYF	TGCGCCAGCAGCCAAGCGGGACAGGGACCGTATTTT	TRBD1	TRBV4-3	TRBJ2-3	-
CASSRGLVKKYNEQFF	TGCGCCAGCAGCCGCGGACTAGTGAAAAAGTACAATGAGCAGTTCTTC	TRBD2	TRBV4-1	TRBJ2-1	-
CASWKRGRHQETQYF	TGTGCCAGCTGGAAACGGGGTCGGCACCAAGAGACCCAGTACTTC	-	TRBV28	TRBJ2-5	-
CASSLRGSGRRDEQYF	TGTGCCAGCAGCTTAAGGGGAAGCGGGAGACGTGACGAGCAGTACTTC	TRBD2	TRBV7-3	TRBJ2-7	once
CASSSSIPGELFF	TGTGCCAGCAGCTCTAGCATCCCCGGGGAGCTGTTTTTT	-	TRBV7-9	TRBJ2-2	-
CASSLIPGQPQHF	TGTGCCAGTAGTTTGATACCGGGTCAACCCCAGCATTTT	-	TRBV19	TRBJ1-5	-
CASSMTGTGANVLTF	TGTGCCAGCAGCATGACAGGGACTGGGGCCAACGTCCTGACTTTC	TRBD1	TRBV5-8	TRBJ2-6	-
CASSSQGSTYEQYF	TGTGCCAGCAGCAGTCAGGGGAGCACCTACGAGCAGTACTTC	-	TRBV5-4	TRBJ2-7	-
CASSQDPRDRAYEQYF	TGCGCCAGCAGCCAAGATCCCCGGGACAGGGCCTACGAGCAGTACTTC	TRBD1	TRBV4-1	TRBJ2-7	-